Listed below are T cell receptor beta chains from one sample, sequenced in a study of CD8 T cells in Susac syndrome. MiXCR, run by TCRdb on the immunoSEQ multiplex PCR reads, gives a single entry per CDR3 protein. Here the sample spans 230,000 or so distinct CDR3 sequences, roughly 96% being singletons. The sequenced sample was CD4+ T cells from PBMCs. Receptors were obtained from a human donor with multiple sclerosis. Each CDR3 is given with its conserved first and last residue. A D gene is named only where the DNA matches it firmly. The size field is filled for only some rows; it gives once, few, many or a size class.

TRBV27	NA	NA	TRBJ1-4	TGTGCCAGCAGTTCTCCCCTTACAGGAAAAAAACTGTTTTTT	CASSSPLTGKKLFF
TRBV3-1	NA	NA	TRBJ1-5	TGTGCCAGCAGCCAATTCCCGGTGGGGGGTCAGCCCCAGCATTTT	CASSQFPVGGQPQHF
TRBV25-1	once	TRBD1	TRBJ2-6	TGTGCCAGCAGTGAAAACCAGGGACAGGGCTCTGGGGCCAACGTCCTGACTTTC	CASSENQGQGSGANVLTF
TRBV30	NA	NA	TRBJ2-1	TGTGCCTGTTCAAGCGGGACAAGCTCCTACAATGAGCAGTTCTTC	CACSSGTSSYNEQFF
TRBV7-2	NA	TRBD1	TRBJ2-6	TGTGCCAGCACTAACAGAGGGGACAGGGTGACTTCTGGGGCCAACGTCCTGACTTTC	CASTNRGDRVTSGANVLTF
TRBV30	NA	NA	TRBJ1-5	TGTGCCTGGACCAGGACAAGAGATCAGCCCCAGCATTTT	CAWTRTRDQPQHF
TRBV18	once	NA	TRBJ2-7	TGTGCCAGCTCGGTACTAGGGAAACCCTACGAGCAGTACTTC	CASSVLGKPYEQYF
TRBV29-1	NA	TRBD1	TRBJ2-7	TGCAGCGTTAACGGGGACAGTCTCTACGAGCAGTACTTC	CSVNGDSLYEQYF
TRBV12-3/TRBV12-4	NA	NA	TRBJ2-4	TGTGCCAGCAGTCCCCGACAGGGAGGGAACATTCAGTACTTC	CASSPRQGGNIQYF
TRBV20-1	NA	NA	TRBJ2-5	TGCAGTGCTAGAGACGGGACGCGGCAAGAGACCCAGTACTTC	CSARDGTRQETQYF
TRBV2	NA	NA	TRBJ2-7	TGTGCCAGCACCCCCGCCAGGGGGCCATCCGGCGGGAGGCAGTACTTC	CASTPARGPSGGRQYF
TRBV29-1	few	NA	TRBJ2-7	TGCAGCGTTGAAGATAGTCCCTACGAGCAGTACTTC	CSVEDSPYEQYF
TRBV20-1	once	TRBD2	TRBJ2-7	TGCAGTGCTGGAGGGACTAGCGGAGGGGATTTCTACGAGCAGTACTTC	CSAGGTSGGDFYEQYF
TRBV4-1	NA	NA	TRBJ1-5	TGCGCCAGCAGCCAAGGGAGGGCCAGGGGCAATCAGCCCCAGCATTTT	CASSQGRARGNQPQHF
TRBV20-1	NA	NA	TRBJ2-3	TGCAGTGCTAGAGACGTGCGTGCTCAACAGCTAGCGCAGTATTTT	CSARDVRAQQLAQYF
TRBV20-1	NA	NA	TRBJ2-7	TGCAGTGCTGCTCGACAGCGGCTCGAGCAGTACTTC	CSAARQRLEQYF
TRBV7-9	NA	NA	TRBJ1-6	TGTGCCAGCAGCCCACCGGGACAAGGCCGGTCCCTCCACTTT	CASSPPGQGRSLHF
TRBV5-1	NA	NA	TRBJ2-7	TGCGCCAGCAGCAGGGACTTTTCCTACGAGCAGTACTTC	CASSRDFSYEQYF
TRBV13	NA	TRBD2	TRBJ2-3	TGTGCCAGCAGCTTAAGACTACTAGCGGGGAACACAGATACGCAGTATTTT	CASSLRLLAGNTDTQYF
TRBV12-3/TRBV12-4	NA	TRBD1	TRBJ2-7	TGTGCCAGCCTGGGACAGGGGGATAACGAGCAGTACTTC	CASLGQGDNEQYF